The sample holds many counts of the clone carrying this T cell receptor (beta chain). What it binds is unknown. This specimen comes from a study of early T cells in non-severe SARS-CoV-2 infection. For the study at large: The study sequenced bulk RNA from unsorted whole blood, with chains unpaired.

TCRdb independently ran MiXCR on the 5' RACE reads; one entry per CDR3 protein. Of 85,000 to 100,000 distinct CDR3 sequences in the sample, roughly 15% were seen once. General observations from the study: Using VDJdb, the matching emphasized anti-spike CD8 responses while missing private and CD4 specificities.

This CDR3 has 12 residues. Per germline, CDR1 DFQATT and CDR2 SNEGSKA (reference sequence). The ends were cut back, 5 bases at V and 1 base at J, with 3 bases in the middle. This chain links TRBV20-1 with TRBJ2-6; D gene uncertain. The sample here was whole blood, taken at baseline. The clonotype originates from an adult who was a healthcare worker with PCR-confirmed SARS-CoV-2 infection or an uninfected control (not recorded which). CDR3 amino acids: CSAPSGANVLTF. The DNA for the CDR3 is TGCAGTGCTCCTTCTGGGGCCAACGTCCTGACTTTC.